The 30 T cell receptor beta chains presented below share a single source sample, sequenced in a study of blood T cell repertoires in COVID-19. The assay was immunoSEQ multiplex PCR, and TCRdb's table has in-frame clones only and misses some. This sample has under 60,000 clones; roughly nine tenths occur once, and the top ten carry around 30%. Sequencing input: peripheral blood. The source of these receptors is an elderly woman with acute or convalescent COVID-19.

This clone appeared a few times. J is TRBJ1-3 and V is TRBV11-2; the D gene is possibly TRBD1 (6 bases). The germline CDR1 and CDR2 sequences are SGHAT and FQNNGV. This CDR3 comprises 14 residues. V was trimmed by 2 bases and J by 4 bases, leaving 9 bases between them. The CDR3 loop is CASSLNREGNTIYF. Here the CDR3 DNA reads TGTGCCAGCAGCTTAAACAGGGAGGGAAACACCATATATTTT.

CDR3 residues: CASSPRLAGYNEQFF. The CDR3 bases are TGTGCCAGCAGCCCTCGACTAGCGGGGTACAATGAGCAGTTCTTC. The rearrangement joins TRBV4-2 to TRBJ2-1, with 11 nucleotides matching TRBD2. The CDR3 loop spans 15 amino acids. Losses at the gene ends were 4 bases for V and 4 bases for J; bases not matched to a gene: 3. Germline V CDR1 and CDR2: LGHNA, YNFKEQ.

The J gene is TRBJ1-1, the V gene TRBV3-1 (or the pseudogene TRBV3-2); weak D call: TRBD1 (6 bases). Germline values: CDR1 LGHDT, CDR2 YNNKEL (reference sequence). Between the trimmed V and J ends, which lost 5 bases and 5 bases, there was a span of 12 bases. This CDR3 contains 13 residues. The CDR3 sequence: CASSLNRETEAFF. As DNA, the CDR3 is TGTGCCAGCAGCTTGAACAGGGAAACTGAAGCTTTCTTT.

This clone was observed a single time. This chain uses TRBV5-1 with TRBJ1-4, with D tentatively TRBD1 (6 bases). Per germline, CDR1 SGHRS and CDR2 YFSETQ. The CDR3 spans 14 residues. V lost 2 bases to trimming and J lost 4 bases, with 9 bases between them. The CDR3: CASSLQGVNEKLFF. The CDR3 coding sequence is TGCGCCAGCAGCTTACAGGGCGTTAATGAAAAACTGTTTTTT.

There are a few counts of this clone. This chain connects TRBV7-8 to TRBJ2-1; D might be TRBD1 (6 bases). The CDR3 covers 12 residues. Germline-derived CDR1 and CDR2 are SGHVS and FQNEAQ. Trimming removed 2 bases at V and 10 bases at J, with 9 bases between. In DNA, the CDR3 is TGTGCCAGCAGCTTAAGGGGACAAGAGCAGTTCTTC. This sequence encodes CASSLRGQEQFF. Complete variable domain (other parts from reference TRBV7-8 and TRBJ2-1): GAGVSQSPRYKVAKRGQDVALRCDPISGHVSLFWYQQALGQGPEFLTYFQNEAQLDKSGLPSDRFFAERPEGSVSTLKIQRTQQEDSAVYLCASSLRGQEQFFGPGTRLTVL.

The CDR3 DNA reads TGCAGCGCCTATGTGGACAGGAACACTGAAGCTTTCTTT. The encoded protein is CSAYVDRNTEAFF. The chain links TRBV29-1 to TRBJ1-1, with D possibly matching TRBD1 (6 bases). The germline gives CDR1 SQVTM, CDR2 ANQGSEA. The V gene lost 7 bases and the J gene lost 1 base, with 13 bases spanning the gap. The CDR3 sequence is 13 residues long.

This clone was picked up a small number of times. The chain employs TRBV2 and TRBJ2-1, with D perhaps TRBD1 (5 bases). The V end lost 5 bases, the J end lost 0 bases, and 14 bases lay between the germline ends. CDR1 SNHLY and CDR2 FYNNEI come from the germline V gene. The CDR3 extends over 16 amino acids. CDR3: CASSKRQSTSYNEQFF. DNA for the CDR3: TGTGCCAGCAGTAAGCGACAGAGCACCTCCTACAATGAGCAGTTCTTC.

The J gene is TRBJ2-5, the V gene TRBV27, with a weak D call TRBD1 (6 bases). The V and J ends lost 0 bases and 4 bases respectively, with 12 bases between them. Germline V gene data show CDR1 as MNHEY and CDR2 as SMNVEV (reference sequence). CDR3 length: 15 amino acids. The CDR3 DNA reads TGTGCCAGCAGTTTATCTGTGGGGGCTGTAGAGACCCAGTACTTC. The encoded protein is CASSLSVGAVETQYF.

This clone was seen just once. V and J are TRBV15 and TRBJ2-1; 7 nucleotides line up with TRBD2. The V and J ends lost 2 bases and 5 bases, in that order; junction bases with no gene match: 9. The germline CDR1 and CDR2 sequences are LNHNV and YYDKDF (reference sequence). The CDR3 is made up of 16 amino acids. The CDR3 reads CATSRLRGVRDNEQFF. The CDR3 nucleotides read TGTGCCACCAGCAGACTACGGGGGGTGAGGGACAATGAGCAGTTCTTC.

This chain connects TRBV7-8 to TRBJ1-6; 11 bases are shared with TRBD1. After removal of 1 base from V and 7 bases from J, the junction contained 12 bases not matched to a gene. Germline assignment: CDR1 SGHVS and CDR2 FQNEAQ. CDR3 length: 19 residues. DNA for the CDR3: TGTGCCAGCAGCTTAGTAAGGACAGGGGGCGCAAGTGGGAATTCACCCCTCCACTTT. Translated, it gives CASSLVRTGGASGNSPLHF.

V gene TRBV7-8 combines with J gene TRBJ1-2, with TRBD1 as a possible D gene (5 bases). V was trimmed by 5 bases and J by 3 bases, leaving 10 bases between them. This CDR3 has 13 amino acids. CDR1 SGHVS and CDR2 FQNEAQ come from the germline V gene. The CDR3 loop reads CASSPRVDYGYTF. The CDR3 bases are TGTGCCAGCAGCCCCAGGGTAGACTATGGCTACACCTTC. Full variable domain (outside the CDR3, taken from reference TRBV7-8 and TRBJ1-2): GAGVSQSPRYKVAKRGQDVALRCDPISGHVSLFWYQQALGQGPEFLTYFQNEAQLDKSGLPSDRFFAERPEGSVSTLKIQRTQQEDSAVYLCASSPRVDYGYTFGSGTRLTVV.

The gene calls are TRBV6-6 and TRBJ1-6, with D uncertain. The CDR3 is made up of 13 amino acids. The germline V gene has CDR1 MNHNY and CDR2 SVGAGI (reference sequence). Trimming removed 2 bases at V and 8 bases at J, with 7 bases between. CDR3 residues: CASSYVTDSPLHF. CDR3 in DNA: TGTGCCAGCAGTTACGTCACGGATTCACCCCTCCACTTT.

For the CDR3, the DNA is TGTGCCAGCAGTGACGCGGGGCGCCGCGGCTACACCTTC. Translating it yields CASSDAGRRGYTF. The rearrangement uses TRBV6-4 and TRBJ1-2, with D perhaps TRBD1 (5 bases). V dropped 2 bases and J dropped 8 bases, with 12 bases sitting between them. This CDR3 has 13 residues. Germline CDR1 is MRHNA and CDR2 is SNTAGT.

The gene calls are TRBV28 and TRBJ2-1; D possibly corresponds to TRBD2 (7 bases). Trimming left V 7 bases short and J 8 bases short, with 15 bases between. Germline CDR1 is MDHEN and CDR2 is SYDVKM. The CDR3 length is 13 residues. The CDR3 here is CASKEGGPDEQFF. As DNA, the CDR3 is TGTGCCAGCAAGGAGGGGGGGCCGGATGAGCAGTTCTTC.

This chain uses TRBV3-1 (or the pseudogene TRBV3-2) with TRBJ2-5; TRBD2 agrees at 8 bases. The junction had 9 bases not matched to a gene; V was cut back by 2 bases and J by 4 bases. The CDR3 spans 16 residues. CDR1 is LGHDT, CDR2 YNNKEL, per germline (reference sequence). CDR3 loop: CASSQPSPGGGETQYF. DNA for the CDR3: TGTGCCAGCAGCCAACCGAGCCCCGGGGGGGGAGAGACCCAGTACTTC.

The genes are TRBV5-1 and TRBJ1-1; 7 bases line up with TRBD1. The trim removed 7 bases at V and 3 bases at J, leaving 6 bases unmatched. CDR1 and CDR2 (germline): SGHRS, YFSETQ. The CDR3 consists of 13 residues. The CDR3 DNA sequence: TGCGCCAGCCAGGGGGATCGGTACACTGAAGCTTTCTTT. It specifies CASQGDRYTEAFF.

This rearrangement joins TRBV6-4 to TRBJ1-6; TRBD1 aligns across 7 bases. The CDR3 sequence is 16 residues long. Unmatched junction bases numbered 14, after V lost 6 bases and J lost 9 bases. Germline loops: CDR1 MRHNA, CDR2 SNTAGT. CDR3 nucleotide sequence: TGTGCCAGCAGGCTGGCCGGGACAGACGTCGGTTCACCCCTCCACTTT. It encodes CASRLAGTDVGSPLHF.

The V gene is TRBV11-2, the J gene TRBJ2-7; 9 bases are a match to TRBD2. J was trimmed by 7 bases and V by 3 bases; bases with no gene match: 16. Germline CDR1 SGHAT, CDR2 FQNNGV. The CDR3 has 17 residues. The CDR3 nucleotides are TGTGCCAGCAGCTTTACCTTTTCCGCGGGGGGGCCTTGGGAGCAGTACTTC. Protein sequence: CASSFTFSAGGPWEQYF.

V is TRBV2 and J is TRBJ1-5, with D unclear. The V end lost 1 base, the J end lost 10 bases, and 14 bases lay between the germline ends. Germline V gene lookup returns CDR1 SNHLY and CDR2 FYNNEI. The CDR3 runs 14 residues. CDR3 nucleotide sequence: TGTGCCAGCAGTGAAGGGAGGTACCCTTCTCCCCAGCATTTT. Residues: CASSEGRYPSPQHF. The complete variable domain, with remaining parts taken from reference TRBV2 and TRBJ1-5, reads EPEVTQTPSHQVTQMGQEVILRCVPISNHLYFYWYRQILGQKVEFLVSFYNNEISEKSEIFDDQFSVERPDGSNFTLKIRSTKLEDSAMYFCASSEGRYPSPQHFGDGTRLSIL.

The CDR3 nucleotides read TGTGCCAGCAGCCAGGGAGGAAACACTGAAGCTTTCTTT. Residues: CASSQGGNTEAFF. This chain uses TRBV7-2 with TRBJ1-1, with D perhaps matching TRBD1 (5 bases). CDR1 and CDR2 (germline): SGHTA, FQGNSA. V lost 5 bases, J lost 2 bases, and 9 bases lay in between. This CDR3 has 13 residues.

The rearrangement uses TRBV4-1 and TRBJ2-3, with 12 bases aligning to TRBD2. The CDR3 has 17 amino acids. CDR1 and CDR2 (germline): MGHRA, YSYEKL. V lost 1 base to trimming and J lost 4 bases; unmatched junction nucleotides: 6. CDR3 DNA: TGCGCCAGCAGCCAAGGGCCTAGCGGGGGGGCCGCAGATACGCAGTATTTT. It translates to CASSQGPSGGAADTQYF.

The CDR3 DNA reads TGTGCCAGCAGAATCAGGGGGCGTGAAAAACTGTTTTTT. It is translated as CASRIRGREKLFF. The chain joins TRBV13 to TRBJ1-4; TRBD1 matches 8 bases. The CDR3 is made up of 13 amino acids. V lost 6 bases and J lost 7; bases outside the gene matches: 4. Germline CDR1 and CDR2: PRHDT and FYEKMQ (reference sequence).

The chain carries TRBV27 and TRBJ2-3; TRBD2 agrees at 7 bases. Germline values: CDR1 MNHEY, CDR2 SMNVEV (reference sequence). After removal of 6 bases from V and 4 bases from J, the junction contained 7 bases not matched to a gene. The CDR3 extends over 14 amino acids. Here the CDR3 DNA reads TGTGCCAGCAGGCCAGGTGGGAGGGCAGATACGCAGTATTTT. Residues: CASRPGGRADTQYF.

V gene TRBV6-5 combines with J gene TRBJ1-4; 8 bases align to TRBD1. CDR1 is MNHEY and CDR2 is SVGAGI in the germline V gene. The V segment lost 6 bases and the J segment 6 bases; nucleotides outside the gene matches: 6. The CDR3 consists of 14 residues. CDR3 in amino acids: CASSSGGLDEKLFF. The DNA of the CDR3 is TGTGCCAGCAGCTCAGGGGGCTTGGATGAAAAACTGTTTTTT.

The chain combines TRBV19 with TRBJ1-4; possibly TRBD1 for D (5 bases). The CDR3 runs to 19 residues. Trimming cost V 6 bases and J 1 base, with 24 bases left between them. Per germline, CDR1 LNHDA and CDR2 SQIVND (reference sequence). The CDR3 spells CASRPPRGRSVGTNEKLFF. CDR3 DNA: TGTGCCAGTAGACCCCCAAGGGGCCGGTCGGTAGGAACTAATGAAAAACTGTTTTTT.

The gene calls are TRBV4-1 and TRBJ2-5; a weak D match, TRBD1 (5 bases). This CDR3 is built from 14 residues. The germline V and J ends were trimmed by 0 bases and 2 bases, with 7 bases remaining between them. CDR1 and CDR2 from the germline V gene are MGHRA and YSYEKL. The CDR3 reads CASSQEHRQETQYF. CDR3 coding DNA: TGCGCCAGCAGCCAAGAACACAGGCAAGAGACCCAGTACTTC.

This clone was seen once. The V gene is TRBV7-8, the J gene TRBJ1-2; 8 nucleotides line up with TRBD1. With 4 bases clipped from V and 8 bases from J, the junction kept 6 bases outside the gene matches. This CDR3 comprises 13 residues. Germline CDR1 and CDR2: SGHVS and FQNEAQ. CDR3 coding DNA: TGTGCCAGCAGCTCACAGGGGGAAGGGGGCTACACCTTC. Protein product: CASSSQGEGGYTF.

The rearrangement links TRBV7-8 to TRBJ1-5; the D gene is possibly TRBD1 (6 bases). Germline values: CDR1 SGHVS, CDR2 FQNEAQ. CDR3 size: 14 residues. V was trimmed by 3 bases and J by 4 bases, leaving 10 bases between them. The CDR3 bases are TGTGCCAGCAGCTTCGCGGACAGTAATCAGCCCCAGCATTTT. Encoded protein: CASSFADSNQPQHF.

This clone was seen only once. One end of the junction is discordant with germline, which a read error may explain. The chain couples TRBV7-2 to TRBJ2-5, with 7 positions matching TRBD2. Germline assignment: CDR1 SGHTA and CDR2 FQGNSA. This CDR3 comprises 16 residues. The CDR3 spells CASSLAAGGSQETQYF. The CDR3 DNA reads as TGTGCCAGCAGCCTAGCCGCCGGGGGGTCCCAAGAGACCCAGTACTTC.

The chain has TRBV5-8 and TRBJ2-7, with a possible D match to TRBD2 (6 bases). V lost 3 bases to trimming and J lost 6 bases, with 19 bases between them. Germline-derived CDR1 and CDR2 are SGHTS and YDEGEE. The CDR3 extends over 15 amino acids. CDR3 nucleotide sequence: TGTGCCAGCAGCTGCTGGAAGGGCTTCGGGAGCGAGCAGTACTTC. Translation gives CASSCWKGFGSEQYF.